The rows below give T cell receptor beta chains drawn from one sample of a study of OX40 agonist ivuxolimab in advanced cancers. Only in-frame clones appear in the TCRdb table, and some are missing; sequencing was by immunoSEQ multiplex PCR. The sample yields 30,000 or so clones, roughly 89% seen once. The sequences come from CD4+ or CD8+ T cells sorted from blood, collected in a trial of the OX40 agonist ivuxolimab. The receptor source for this set is an adult with an advanced solid tumor such as melanoma, head and neck, liver or kidney cancer. Both conserved end residues are part of each CDR3. A D gene is named only where the DNA matches it firmly. Not every row has a clone size; where given, it reads once, few, many or a size class.

d_call	clone_size	v_call	j_call	cdr3_aa	cdr3_nt
-	many	TRBV25-1	TRBJ1-6	CASSLSGGYENSPLHF	TGTGCCAGCAGCCTGTCGGGAGGATATGAAAATTCACCCCTCCACTTT
TRBD1	-	TRBV28	TRBJ2-7	CASSSLGQGGDEQYF	TGTGCCAGCAGTTCTCTCGGACAGGGAGGCGACGAGCAGTACTTC
-	-	TRBV4-1	TRBJ1-5	CASSQGGNQPQHF	TGCGCCAGCAGCCAAGGGGGGAATCAGCCCCAGCATTTT
TRBD2	-	TRBV5-6	TRBJ2-2	CASSHGTITGELFF	TGTGCCAGCAGCCACGGGACTATAACCGGGGAGCTGTTTTTT
-	-	TRBV19	TRBJ1-1	CASSINRENTEAFF	TGTGCCAGTAGTATAAACCGGGAGAACACTGAAGCTTTCTTT
-	-	TRBV28	TRBJ2-5	CASSFVSGRRHQQETQYF	TGTGCCAGCAGTTTCGTTTCAGGCAGGAGGCACCAGCAAGAGACCCAGTACTTC
TRBD1	-	TRBV15	TRBJ1-5	CATSDDRVRNQPQHF	TGTGCCACCAGCGACGACAGGGTACGCAATCAGCCCCAGCATTTT
TRBD2	-	TRBV27	TRBJ2-3	CASSFLPAGGGTQYF	TGTGCCAGCAGTTTCCTACCAGCGGGAGGGGGTACGCAGTATTTT
-	-	TRBV27	TRBJ2-1	CASSFRREGNEQFF	TGTGCCAGCAGTTTTCGGCGGGAAGGCAATGAGCAGTTCTTC
-	once	TRBV30	TRBJ1-4	CAWSGQGNEKLFF	TGTGCCTGGAGCGGGCAGGGAAATGAAAAACTGTTTTTT
-	-	TRBV28	TRBJ2-2	CASSFSGAGELFF	TGTGCCAGCAGTTTTTCCGGAGCCGGGGAGCTGTTTTTT
-	-	TRBV9	TRBJ1-3	CASSVGGGSGNTIYF	TGTGCCAGCAGCGTAGGAGGCGGCTCTGGAAACACCATATATTTT
-	-	TRBV10-1	TRBJ2-2	CASSDSKRLGDTGELFF	TGCGCCAGCAGTGACTCCAAAAGATTAGGGGACACCGGGGAGCTGTTTTTT
-	-	TRBV4-3	TRBJ1-1	CASSQGGGYENTEAFF	TGCGCCAGCAGCCAAGGAGGGGGATACGAAAACACTGAAGCTTTCTTT
-	-	TRBV9	TRBJ2-7	CASSVGGGNPYEQYF	TGTGCCAGCAGCGTCGGAGGCGGGAACCCCTACGAGCAGTACTTC
TRBD2	-	TRBV5-6	TRBJ2-3	CASSFSSGRAEDTDTQYF	TGTGCCAGCAGCTTTAGTAGCGGGAGGGCCGAGGACACAGATACGCAGTATTTT
-	-	TRBV6-4	TRBJ2-2	CASSGDSTGELFF	TGTGCCAGCAGTGGCGACAGCACCGGGGAGCTGTTTTTT
-	-	TRBV29-1	TRBJ2-1	CSAQGGAHNEQFF	TGCAGCGCTCAGGGGGGGGCCCACAATGAGCAGTTCTTC
-	-	TRBV12-5	TRBJ2-1	CASGMLGGGHNEQFF	TGTGCTAGTGGTATGTTAGGGGGGGGCCACAATGAGCAGTTCTTC
-	-	TRBV13	TRBJ2-7	CASSFRGAGSYEQYF	TGTGCCAGCAGCTTTAGGGGGGCCGGCTCCTACGAGCAGTACTTC
TRBD2	-	TRBV19	TRBJ2-7	CASSSTFGGYEQYF	TGTGCCAGTAGCTCGACATTCGGGGGGTACGAGCAGTACTTC
-	-	TRBV7-8	TRBJ2-7	CASSLVLGSYEQYF	TGTGCCAGCAGCTTAGTACTGGGCTCCTACGAGCAGTACTTC
-	-	TRBV28	TRBJ1-2	CASSSRDIIYGYTF	TGTGCCAGCAGTTCCAGGGACATCATCTATGGCTACACCTTC
TRBD2	-	TRBV10-3	TRBJ2-5	CAISELGLAGEQYTQETQYF	TGTGCCATCAGTGAGTTAGGACTAGCGGGGGAACAGTACACTCAAGAGACCCAGTACTTC
-	-	TRBV5-4	TRBJ2-1	CASSLVGKEQFF	TGTGCCAGCAGCTTGGTGGGGAAGGAGCAGTTCTTC
TRBD2	-	TRBV2	TRBJ2-1	CASSELGGSSYNEQFF	TGTGCCAGCAGTGAATTGGGCGGGAGCTCCTACAATGAGCAGTTCTTC
-	-	TRBV29-1	TRBJ1-5	CSVGQGLNQPQHF	TGCAGCGTTGGGCAAGGCCTCAATCAGCCCCAGCATTTT
TRBD2	-	TRBV7-3	TRBJ2-1	CASSSTSGGARDVEQFF	TGTGCCAGCAGCTCGACTAGCGGGGGGGCTAGAGATGTTGAGCAGTTCTTC
-	-	TRBV4-3	TRBJ1-5	CASSQERPAASNQPQHF	TGCGCCAGCAGCCAAGAGCGCCCGGCGGCGAGCAATCAGCCCCAGCATTTT
-	once	TRBV7-9	TRBJ1-1	CASSPDRVNTEAFF	TGTGCCAGCAGCCCCGACAGAGTGAACACTGAAGCTTTCTTT
-	-	TRBV29-1	TRBJ2-2	CSVEDLGGTGELFF	TGCAGCGTTGAAGATCTTGGCGGCACCGGGGAGCTGTTTTTT
-	-	TRBV9	TRBJ2-3	CASSGGRGFTDTQYF	TGTGCCAGCAGCGGGGGAAGGGGCTTCACAGATACGCAGTATTTT
TRBD1	-	TRBV27	TRBJ1-2	CASSPGTGVHGYTF	TGTGCCAGCAGTCCCGGGACAGGGGTCCATGGCTACACCTTC
-	-	TRBV6-1	TRBJ1-5	CASSDSLEISPQHF	TGTGCCAGCAGTGACTCCCTCGAGATCAGCCCCCAGCATTTT
-	-	TRBV9	TRBJ2-7	CASSEGAVGEIEQYF	TGTGCCAGCAGCGAGGGAGCGGTGGGGGAAATCGAGCAGTACTTC
-	-	TRBV27	TRBJ1-2	CASSLASNYGYTF	TGTGCCAGCAGTTTAGCCAGTAACTATGGCTACACCTTC
-	few	TRBV6-5	TRBJ2-1	CASSSLGNEQFF	TGTGCCAGCAGTTCCCTGGGGAATGAGCAGTTCTTC
-	-	TRBV11-2	TRBJ1-5	CASSLNFGVGQPQHF	TGTGCCAGCAGCTTAAATTTTGGGGTTGGTCAGCCCCAGCATTTT
-	-	TRBV21-1	TRBJ2-1	CASTLPQRTSYNEQFF	TGTGCCAGCACCCTTCCCCAGCGCACCTCCTACAATGAGCAGTTCTTC
TRBD2	-	TRBV29-1	TRBJ2-7	CSVRLAGEQYF	TGCAGCGTCCGACTAGCGGGCGAGCAGTACTTC
TRBD1	-	TRBV27	TRBJ2-2	CASRQGSTGELFF	TGTGCCAGCCGACAGGGCTCAACCGGGGAGCTGTTTTTT
-	-	TRBV9	TRBJ2-2	CASSGGAAIGGELFF	TGTGCCAGCAGCGGGGGGGCCGCCATTGGAGGGGAGCTGTTTTTT
TRBD2	-	TRBV4-3	TRBJ2-3	CASSQEPSGGVDTQYF	TGCGCCAGCAGCCAAGAACCTAGCGGGGGGGTAGATACGCAGTATTTT
TRBD1	-	TRBV28	TRBJ2-7	CASSPGQGVYEQYF	TGTGCCAGCAGTCCAGGACAGGGGGTCTACGAGCAGTACTTC
TRBD1	-	TRBV4-1	TRBJ2-5	CASSQRPTGIVGETQYF	TGCGCCAGCAGCCAAAGACCGACAGGGATTGTCGGAGAGACCCAGTACTTC
-	-	TRBV5-1	TRBJ2-5	CASSLTETQYF	TGCGCCAGCAGCTTGACTGAGACCCAGTACTTC
-	-	TRBV10-3	TRBJ2-7	CAISEGGGQYF	TGTGCCATCAGTGAAGGGGGTGGGCAGTACTTC
-	-	TRBV15	TRBJ1-2	CATSRDVVGAGDYGYTF	TGTGCCACCAGCAGAGATGTGGTGGGCGCCGGGGACTATGGCTACACCTTC
TRBD2	-	TRBV6-1	TRBJ2-3	CASNPSGSKNTQYF	TGTGCCAGCAATCCTAGCGGGAGTAAGAATACGCAGTATTTT
-	once	TRBV6-4	TRBJ2-3	CASSPGHEADTQYF	TGTGCCAGCAGCCCGGGACACGAGGCAGATACGCAGTATTTT
-	once	TRBV7-9	TRBJ2-7	CASSGEPGRSSYEQYF	TGTGCCAGCAGCGGCGAGCCGGGGCGAAGCTCCTACGAGCAGTACTTC
TRBD2	-	TRBV6-1	TRBJ2-5	CASSEVSPGGPETQYF	TGTGCCAGCAGTGAAGTAAGTCCGGGGGGACCCGAGACCCAGTACTTC
TRBD2	-	TRBV18	TRBJ2-7	CASSHRLAGLYEQYF	TGTGCCAGCTCACATCGACTAGCGGGACTCTACGAGCAGTACTTC
-	-	TRBV21-1	TRBJ2-5	CASSRRGAVRKTQYF	TGTGCCAGCAGCCGACGCGGGGCCGTTAGGAAGACCCAGTACTTC
-	-	TRBV29-1	TRBJ2-5	CSVGGTAQETQYF	TGCAGCGTCGGGGGGACAGCTCAAGAGACCCAGTACTTC
TRBD1	-	TRBV5-5	TRBJ1-2	CASSLKSRSGGPNFYGYTF	TGTGCCAGCAGCTTGAAATCGCGGTCAGGGGGCCCCAATTTCTATGGCTACACCTTC
-	-	TRBV23-1	TRBJ1-2	CASSQSTFSSYGYTF	TGCGCCAGCAGTCAATCGACCTTCTCTAGCTATGGCTACACCTTC
-	-	TRBV6-1	TRBJ2-1	CASSEENRANEQFF	TGTGCCAGCAGTGAAGAAAACAGGGCCAATGAGCAGTTCTTC
TRBD2	-	TRBV28	TRBJ2-3	CASSSPRRREGDTQYF	TGTGCCAGCAGTTCCCCCCGGCGAAGGGAGGGCGATACGCAGTATTTT